The 10 T cell receptor beta chains below all came from one sample that was sequenced in a study of cytomegalovirus exposure and HLA in healthy donors (dated by TCRdb to 2016 to 2017). The library relied on the immunoSEQ multiplex PCR assay. For the multiplex PCR, a mixture combining 60 forward primers for TCR Vbeta segments and 13 reverse primers for TCR Jbeta segments was used. The source is immuneACCESS, and TCRdb retained only in-frame sequences with V and J called. Part of the clones is not carried over; for the studies checked, unresolved V genes explain less than half of this, and the remainder is unexplained. The sample's clone listing holds 130,000 to 150,000 clones. Approximately 2.6% of the sample is in the top ten clones. Sequencing was performed on PBMCs. These receptors came from a man in his forties or fifties in good health and CMV-seronegative.

The rearrangement joins TRBV5-1 to TRBJ2-7; 7 bases map to TRBD1. This CDR3 region has 15 residues. CDR1 is SGHRS and CDR2 is YFSETQ in the germline V gene. After removal of 2 bases from V and 2 bases from J, the junction contained 7 bases not matched to a gene. CDR3 amino acids: CASSFFRDSPYEQYF. The CDR3 DNA follows: TGCGCCAGCAGCTTTTTCCGGGACAGTCCCTACGAGCAGTACTTC.

The chain is built from TRBV10-3 and TRBJ2-7; 9 positions match TRBD1. After removal of 0 bases from V and 0 bases from J, the junction contained 6 bases not matched to a gene. The CDR3 consists of 17 residues. Germline V gene data show CDR1 as ENHRY and CDR2 as SYGVKD. Written as DNA, the CDR3 is TGTGCCATCAGTGAGTCGCTGGGACAGGGTATCTCCTACGAGCAGTACTTC. Translated, it gives CAISESLGQGISYEQYF.

The V gene is TRBV5-1, the J gene TRBJ2-4; the match to TRBD2 covers 8 bases. This CDR3 has 16 amino acids. Unmatched junction bases numbered 13, after V lost 4 bases and J lost 7 bases. The germline V gene encodes CDR1 SGHRS and CDR2 YFSETQ. In nucleotides, the CDR3 is TGCGCCAGCAGCAACCAAGCGGGGGAGTTTTGGAACATTCAGTACTTC. It is translated as CASSNQAGEFWNIQYF.

The V gene is TRBV11-2, the J gene TRBJ1-6; 8 bases fit TRBD1. Per the germline V gene, CDR1 is SGHAT and CDR2 is FQNNGV. CDR3 size: 15 residues. V was pared by 6 bases and J by 5 bases, with 6 bases of the junction left unmatched. The CDR3 protein is CASRQQGADNSPLHF. CDR3 nucleotides: TGTGCCAGCAGACAGCAGGGGGCCGATAATTCACCCCTCCACTTT.

The V call is TRBV13, the J call TRBJ1-6; D not resolved. The V end was cut by 5 bases, the J end by 5 bases, with 10 bases between. CDR1 and CDR2 from the germline V gene are PRHDT and FYEKMQ (reference sequence). There are 14 residues in the CDR3. The CDR3 sequence: CASSDGNNNSPLHF. The CDR3 DNA is TGTGCCAGCAGCGACGGGAACAATAATTCACCCCTCCACTTT.

The rearrangement joins TRBV19 to TRBJ2-2, with 11 bases fitting TRBD2. The V gene end was trimmed by 5 bases and the J gene end by 5 bases; junction bases not matched to a gene: 4. Germline V lookup: CDR1 LNHDA, CDR2 SQIVND (reference sequence). The CDR3 has 15 amino acids. The DNA for the CDR3 is TGTGCCAGTAGTCTAGCGGGGGGAGGAACCGGGGAGCTGTTTTTT. Protein: CASSLAGGGTGELFF. The full variable domain, in which reference TRBV19 and TRBJ2-2 provide the parts outside the CDR3, is DGGITQSPKYLFRKEGQNVTLSCEQNLNHDAMYWYRQDPGQGLRLIYYSQIVNDFQKGDIAEGYSVSREKKESFPLTVTSAQKNPTAFYLCASSLAGGGTGELFFGEGSRLTVL.

J is TRBJ1-2 and V is TRBV5-6, with no clear D. Trimming removed 3 bases at V and 4 bases at J, with 13 bases between. Germline V gene lookup returns CDR1 SGHDT and CDR2 YYEEEE. This CDR3 is 14 amino acids long. In DNA form, the CDR3 reads TGTGCCAGCAGCTCCTGGGCCTACCGCTATGGCTACACCTTC. Its protein is CASSSWAYRYGYTF.

The chain is built from TRBV11-1 and TRBJ2-1, with D possibly TRBD2 on 6 matching bases. Trimming stripped 0 bases from V and 4 bases from J, with 10 bases between. CDR1 SGHAT and CDR2 FQDESV come from the germline V gene (reference sequence). The CDR3 has 15 amino acids. CDR3 in amino acids: CASSLAGGTYNEQFF. The DNA for the CDR3 is TGTGCCAGCAGCTTAGCGGGGGGAACATACAATGAGCAGTTCTTC.

The rearrangement joins TRBV10-3 to TRBJ2-7, with 13 positions matching TRBD2. CDR3 length: 15 residues. Germline CDR1 and CDR2: ENHRY and SYGVKD. The ends lost 3 bases at V and 7 bases at J; junction bases unmatched: 6. The CDR3, as DNA: TGTGCCATCAGTGAACAGACTAGCGGGGGGCGTGAGCAGTACTTC. Protein: CAISEQTSGGREQYF.

The chain carries TRBV7-2 and TRBJ2-7; 9 bases map to TRBD1. The J segment lost 2 bases and the V segment lost 9 bases, leaving 5 bases of the junction unmatched. Germline V CDR1 and CDR2: SGHTA, FQGNSA. The CDR3 is 13 residues long. CDR3 in amino acids: CASRGQGPYEQYF. The CDR3 DNA is TGTGCCAGTCGAGGACAGGGGCCCTACGAGCAGTACTTC. The full variable domain, rest sourced from reference TRBV7-2 and TRBJ2-7, is GAGVSQSPSNKVTEKGKDVELRCDPISGHTALYWYRQSLGQGLEFLIYFQGNSAPDKSGLPSDRFSAERTGGSVSTLTIQRTQQEDSAVYLCASRGQGPYEQYFGPGTRLTVT.